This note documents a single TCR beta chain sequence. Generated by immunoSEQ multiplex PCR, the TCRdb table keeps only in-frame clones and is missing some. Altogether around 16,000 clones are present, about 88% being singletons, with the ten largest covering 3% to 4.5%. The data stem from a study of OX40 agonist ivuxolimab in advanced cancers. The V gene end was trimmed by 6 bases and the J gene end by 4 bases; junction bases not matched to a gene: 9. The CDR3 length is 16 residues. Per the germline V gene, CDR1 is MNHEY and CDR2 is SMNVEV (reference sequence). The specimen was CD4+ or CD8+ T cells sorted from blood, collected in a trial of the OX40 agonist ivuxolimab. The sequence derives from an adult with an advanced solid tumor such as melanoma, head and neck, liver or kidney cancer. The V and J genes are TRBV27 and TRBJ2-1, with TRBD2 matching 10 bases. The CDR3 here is CASSHRVAGGYNEQFF. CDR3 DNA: TGTGCCAGCAGCCATAGGGTAGCGGGAGGTTACAATGAGCAGTTCTTC.